These 8 T cell receptor beta chains were sequenced from one sample in a study of blood T cell repertoires in COVID-19. Here immunoSEQ multiplex PCR was the method, and the copy in TCRdb shows in-frame clones only, minus some. This sample has about 240,000 clones, with 86% found just once. Sequenced: peripheral blood. The source is a man aged 60 to 69 with acute or convalescent COVID-19.

The V and J genes are TRBV7-2 and TRBJ1-6; D unresolved. There are 15 residues in the CDR3. Germline V gene lookup returns CDR1 SGHTA and CDR2 FQGNSA. With 2 bases removed from V and 10 bases from J, the gap between germline ends came to 15 bases. For the CDR3, the DNA is TGTGCCAGCAGCTTACCGGGAATACAGAGATCACCCCTCCACTTT. It is translated as CASSLPGIQRSPLHF.

This clone appeared a single time. The junction shows a germline mismatch at one end, possibly a read error. The CDR3 nucleotides are TGTGCTAGCAGCCCCGGGACTAGCGGGAGTTTTGAGCAGTTCTTC. Protein: CASSPGTSGSFEQFF. V usage is TRBV7-7 and J usage is TRBJ2-1; 14 positions agree with TRBD2. This CDR3 contains 15 residues. From germline, CDR1 is SSHAT and CDR2 FNYEAQ (reference sequence).

The rearrangement uses TRBV29-1 and TRBJ2-7; weak D call: TRBD2 (5 bases). Germline V lookup: CDR1 SQVTM, CDR2 ANQGSEA. This CDR3 comprises 14 residues. V was shortened by 5 bases and J by 0 bases, with 14 bases between the two germline ends. The CDR3 DNA sequence: TGCAGCGTTATAATCGGACTCCGCTCCTACGAGCAGTACTTC. Residues: CSVIIGLRSYEQYF.

CDR3 protein: CASSLSGGAFSSPLHF. CDR3 in DNA: TGTGCCAGCAGCTTGTCGGGGGGGGCCTTTTCTTCACCCCTCCACTTT. The V and J genes are TRBV5-8 and TRBJ1-6; weak D call: TRBD1 (6 bases). This CDR3 has 16 residues. Germline loops: CDR1 SGHTS, CDR2 YDEGEE. V was shortened by 1 base and J by 9 bases, with 17 bases between the two germline ends.

The chain has TRBV6-6 and TRBJ2-7; D gene unclear. Trimming stripped 2 bases from V and 6 bases from J, with 17 bases between. Per the germline V gene, CDR1 is MNHNY and CDR2 is SVGAGI (reference sequence). The CDR3 is 15 amino acids. CDR3 DNA: TGTGCCAGCAGTTACGTGTTACAGAGTGTAGGCGAGCAGTACTTC. Translation: CASSYVLQSVGEQYF.

The chain links TRBV28 to TRBJ1-4; TRBD1 might be the D (6 bases). Trimming shortened V by 7 bases and J by 7 bases, and 16 bases separated the two germline ends. CDR3 size: 14 residues. CDR1 is MDHEN, CDR2 SYDVKM, per germline. The CDR3, as DNA: TGTGCCAGCAACCTGGGGGACATTGGTGAAAAACTGTTTTTT. The encoded protein is CASNLGDIGEKLFF.

V and J are TRBV19 and TRBJ1-3; D possibly corresponds to TRBD1 (6 bases). Germline values: CDR1 LNHDA, CDR2 SQIVND (reference sequence). The CDR3 spans 14 residues. V lost 7 bases and J lost 0, with 10 bases in between. This CDR3 reads CASKDSFSGNTIYF. The CDR3 DNA is TGTGCCAGTAAGGACAGTTTCTCTGGAAACACCATATATTTT.

This chain connects TRBV5-5 to TRBJ2-7, with a tentative D call TRBD1 (6 bases). Trimming removed 3 bases at V and 3 bases at J, with 13 bases between. CDR1 SGHKS and CDR2 YYEKEE come from the germline V gene (reference sequence). The CDR3 has 14 amino acids. CDR3 in DNA: TGTGCCAGCAGCTCCCGGGACAACCTCTACGAGCAGTACTTC. This sequence encodes CASSSRDNLYEQYF.